Sequencing of this T cell receptor (beta chain) was carried out in a study of CD8 T cells in Susac syndrome. This CDR3 has 13 amino acids. Germline V CDR1 and CDR2: SGHVS, FQNEAQ. The V and J ends lost 5 bases and 6 bases respectively, with 14 bases between them. The CD8+ and CD4+ T cells were negatively isolated, with the TEMRA cells enriched by FACS. It was with random hexamers that roughly 0.45 to 1 ug RNA was reverse transcribed. TCRdb passed the immunoSEQ multiplex PCR reads through MiXCR, listing each CDR3 protein once. The sample consists of under 200,000 distinct CDR3 sequences, 90% to 95% of them appearing once.

The rearrangement links TRBV7-8 to TRBJ2-7; D is ambiguous. Sequenced sample: CD4+ T cells from PBMCs. The clonotype comes from a human donor with Susac syndrome. CDR3 in DNA: TGTGCCAGCAGCCCCCCGCCGGTGGGCGAGCAGTACTTC. Its translation is CASSPPPVGEQYF.